The present entry profiles one T cell receptor beta chain with its context. This CDR3 is 15 amino acids long. Data came from immunoSEQ multiplex PCR; TCRdb stores just in-frame clones and leaves some out. The repertoire holds about 180,000 clones, with about 82% as singletons. This entry is derived from a study of blood T cell repertoires in COVID-19. The rearrangement joins TRBV21-1 to TRBJ2-7; the table assigns TRBD2, which was not confirmed against the DNA. TRBV21-1 is tagged as a pseudogene. The sequenced sample was PBMCs or T cells enriched from blood (not recorded which). The TCR was taken from a woman aged 30 to 39 who had recovered from COVID-19. The CDR3 loop is CASSKTSGRSYEQYF. CDR3 in DNA: TGTGCCAGCAGCAAGACTAGCGGGAGATCGTACGAGCAGTACTTC.